This is a list of T cell receptor beta chains from one sample in a study of patients and donors after allogeneic stem cell transplantation. TCRdb ran MiXCR on the RT-PCR reads and lists one entry per CDR3 protein. The table includes some 200,000 distinct CDR3 sequences, around two fifths detected once. The sample consisted of blood, either unsorted or a sorted T cell fraction (not recorded which). The receptors were gathered from a human donor who was either an allogeneic HSCT recipient or a stem cell or donor lymphocyte infusion donor (not recorded which). It is not recorded whose cells these are; they may come from a transplant donor. Both conserved end residues are part of each CDR3. Fields, in order: J gene, V gene, clone size, D gene, CDR3 protein, CDR3 DNA. A D gene is named only where the DNA matches it firmly. The size field is filled for only some rows; it gives once, few, many or a size class.

TRBJ2-1,TRBV4-3,.,TRBD2,CASSYGLAGVGNEQFF,TGCGCCAGCAGTTATGGACTAGCGGGAGTGGGGAATGAGCAGTTCTTC
TRBJ1-2,TRBV5-1,few,.,CASSLTQSDYGYTF,TGCGCCAGCAGCTTAACGCAATCGGACTATGGCTACACCTTC
TRBJ2-7,TRBV5-5,.,.,CASSFSHGNYEQYF,TGTGCCAGCAGCTTCTCACACGGGAACTACGAGCAGTACTTC
TRBJ2-1,TRBV12-3/TRBV12-4,.,TRBD2,CASRYPGLATVGEQFF,TGTGCCAGCAGATATCCGGGACTAGCGACAGTCGGGGAGCAGTTCTTC
TRBJ1-1,TRBV29-1,few,TRBD1,CSARTGGASEAFF,TGCAGCGCTAGGACAGGGGGGGCCTCTGAAGCTTTCTTT
TRBJ2-3,TRBV12-3/TRBV12-4,few,TRBD1,CASSLGDRVQDTQYF,TGTGCCAGCAGTTTAGGGGACAGGGTCCAGGATACGCAGTATTTT
TRBJ2-1,TRBV27,.,.,CASSILGGNEQFF,TGTGCCAGCAGTATTCTAGGGGGAAATGAGCAGTTCTTC
TRBJ1-4,TRBV5-1,few,TRBD1,CASSSSPGGTDEKLFF,TGCGCCAGCAGCTCGAGTCCAGGGGGGACGGATGAAAAACTGTTTTTT
TRBJ1-1,TRBV12-3/TRBV12-4,few,TRBD1,CASRSGGFEAFF,TGTGCCAGCAGGTCAGGGGGATTTGAAGCTTTCTTT
TRBJ1-2,TRBV6-1,.,TRBD1,CACTGDYGYTF,TGTGCCTGCACAGGGGACTATGGCTACACCTTC
TRBJ1-2,TRBV6-6,.,TRBD1,CASTSIGQGVPNYGYTF,TGTGCCAGCACCAGTATAGGACAGGGGGTACCTAACTATGGCTACACCTTC
TRBJ1-5,TRBV6-5,few,.,CASSAQPTNEPQHF,TGTGCCAGCAGTGCACAGCCTACCAATGAGCCCCAGCATTTT
TRBJ2-2,TRBV4-2,.,.,CASSQDRQTGELFF,TGTGCCAGCAGCCAAGATCGGCAAACCGGGGAGCTGTTTTTT
TRBJ1-1,TRBV7-9,.,.,CASSYSRGSEAFF,TGTGCCAGCAGCTATAGTCGGGGCAGTGAAGCTTTCTTT
TRBJ2-5,TRBV7-8,.,.,CASSLSFGLSGETQYF,TGTGCCAGCAGCTTAAGTTTCGGTTTATCGGGAGAGACCCAGTACTTC
TRBJ2-7,TRBV4-3,.,TRBD2,CASSHLAGGSYEQYF,TGCGCCAGCAGCCACCTAGCGGGAGGATCCTACGAGCAGTACTTC
TRBJ1-2,TRBV6-2/TRBV6-3,few,TRBD1,CASSFPGTGSYGYTF,TGTGCCAGCAGTTTCCCCGGGACAGGGAGCTATGGCTACACCTTC
TRBJ2-7,TRBV29-1,few,TRBD1,CSVDGQGAYEQYF,TGCAGCGTTGATGGACAGGGGGCCTACGAGCAGTACTTC
TRBJ1-1,TRBV7-2,.,.,CASSLAPDMNTEAFF,TGTGCCAGCAGCTTAGCCCCCGACATGAACACTGAAGCTTTCTTT
TRBJ2-3,TRBV29-1,few,.,CSVESDTQYF,TGCAGCGTTGAGTCAGATACGCAGTATTTT
TRBJ2-6,TRBV5-5,.,TRBD1,CASSALQGPSSGANVLTF,TGTGCCAGCAGCGCATTACAGGGGCCTAGCTCTGGGGCCAACGTCCTGACTTTC
TRBJ1-1,TRBV5-1,.,.,CASSLSGFGTEAFF,TGCGCCAGCAGCTTGTCAGGGTTTGGCACTGAAGCTTTCTTT